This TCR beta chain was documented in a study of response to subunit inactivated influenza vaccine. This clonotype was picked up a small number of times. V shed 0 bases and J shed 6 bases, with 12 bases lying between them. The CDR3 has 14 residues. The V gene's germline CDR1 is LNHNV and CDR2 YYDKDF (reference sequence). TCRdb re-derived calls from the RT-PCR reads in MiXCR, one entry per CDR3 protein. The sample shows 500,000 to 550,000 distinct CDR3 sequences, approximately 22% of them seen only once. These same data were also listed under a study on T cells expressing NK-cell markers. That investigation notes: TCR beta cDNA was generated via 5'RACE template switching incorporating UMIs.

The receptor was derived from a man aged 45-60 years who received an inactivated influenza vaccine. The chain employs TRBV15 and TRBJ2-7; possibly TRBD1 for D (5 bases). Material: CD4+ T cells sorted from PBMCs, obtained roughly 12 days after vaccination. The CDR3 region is CATSRDGQRGEQYF. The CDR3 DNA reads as TGTGCCACCAGCAGAGACGGACAACGCGGCGAGCAGTACTTC.